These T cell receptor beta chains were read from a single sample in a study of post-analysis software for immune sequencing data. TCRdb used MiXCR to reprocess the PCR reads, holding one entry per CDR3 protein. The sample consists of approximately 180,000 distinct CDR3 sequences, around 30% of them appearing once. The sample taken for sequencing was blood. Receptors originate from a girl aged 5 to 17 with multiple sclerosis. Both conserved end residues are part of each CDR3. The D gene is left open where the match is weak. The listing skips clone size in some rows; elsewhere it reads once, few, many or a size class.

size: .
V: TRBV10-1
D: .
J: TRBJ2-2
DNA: TGCGCCAGCAGTGGGGGGCCCGGGGAGCTGTTTTTT
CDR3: CASSGGPGELFF

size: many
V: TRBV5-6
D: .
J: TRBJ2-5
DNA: TGTGCCAGCAGCTTGTGGCGGGCCCGGGTGGAGACCCAGTACTTC
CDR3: CASSLWRARVETQYF

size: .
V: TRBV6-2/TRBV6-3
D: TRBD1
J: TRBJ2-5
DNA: TGTGCCAGCAGCAGGGACAGATTACAAGAGACCCAGTACTTC
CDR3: CASSRDRLQETQYF

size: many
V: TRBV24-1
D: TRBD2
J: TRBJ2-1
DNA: TGTGCCACCAGTGGTGGGGGACTAGCGGGAGTTAAAAATGAGCAGTTCTTC
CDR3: CATSGGGLAGVKNEQFF

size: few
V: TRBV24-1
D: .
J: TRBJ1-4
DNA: TGTGCCGCCGGACCCTCAACTAATGAAAAACTGTTTTTT
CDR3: CAAGPSTNEKLFF

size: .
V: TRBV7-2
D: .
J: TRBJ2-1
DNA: TGTGCCAGCAGCTCGATCGGGACCACGCGGAATGAGCAGTTCTTC
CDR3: CASSSIGTTRNEQFF

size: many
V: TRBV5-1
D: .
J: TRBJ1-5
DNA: TGCGCCAGCAGCTCGATCGGGGGGAGAGGGCAGCCCCAGCATTTT
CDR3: CASSSIGGRGQPQHF

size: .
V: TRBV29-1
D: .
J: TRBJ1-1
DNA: TGCAGCGTTAGGGGGGGGAACACTGAAGCTTTCTTT
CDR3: CSVRGGNTEAFF

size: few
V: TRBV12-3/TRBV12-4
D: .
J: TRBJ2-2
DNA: TGTGCCAGCAGCCCAGCCCTAGGCGGGGTGAACACCGGGGAGCTGTTTTTT
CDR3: CASSPALGGVNTGELFF

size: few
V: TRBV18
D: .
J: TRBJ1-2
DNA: TGTGCCAGCTCACCACCGGGGTTGAAGGGCGACTATGGCTACACCTTC
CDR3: CASSPPGLKGDYGYTF

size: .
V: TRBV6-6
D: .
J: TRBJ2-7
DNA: TGTGCCAGCGCCTCCACAGGGTCCTGCGAGCAGTACTTC
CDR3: CASASTGSCEQYF

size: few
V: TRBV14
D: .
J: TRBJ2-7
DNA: TGTGCCAGCAGCCAAGGAGCCGGCGAGCAGTACTTC
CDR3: CASSQGAGEQYF

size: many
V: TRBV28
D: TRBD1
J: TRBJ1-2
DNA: TGTGCCAGCAGTTTGGGACAGGGGGAACTATATGGCTACACCTTC
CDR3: CASSLGQGELYGYTF

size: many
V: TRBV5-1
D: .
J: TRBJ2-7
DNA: TGCGCCAGCAGCTTGGACCCCCTGGGGGACTACGAGCAGTACTTC
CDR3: CASSLDPLGDYEQYF

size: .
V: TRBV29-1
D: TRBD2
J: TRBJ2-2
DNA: TGCAGCGTTGCTGGGACTAGCCGAATCGGGGAGCTGTTTTTT
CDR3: CSVAGTSRIGELFF

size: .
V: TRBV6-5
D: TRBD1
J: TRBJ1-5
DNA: TGTGCCAGCAGGACAGGGGGGGATCAGCCCCAGCATTTT
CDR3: CASRTGGDQPQHF